These 12 T cell receptor beta chains share one sample of origin, sequenced in a study of blood T cell repertoires in COVID-19. Measured with immunoSEQ multiplex PCR; TCRdb has only the in-frame clones, and not every one. Of 150,000 to 200,000 clones in the sample, 90% were seen once. The sample consisted of peripheral blood. All receptors come from a man over 45 with acute or convalescent COVID-19.

This rearrangement joins TRBV11-2 to TRBJ2-1, with TRBD2 matching over 10 bases. This CDR3 is built from 15 residues. V was clipped by 7 bases and J by 7 bases; unmatched bases: 10. Germline V gene data show CDR1 as SGHAT and CDR2 as FQNNGV. The CDR3 spells CASTWGLAGENEQFF. DNA for the CDR3: TGTGCCAGCACCTGGGGGCTAGCGGGAGAGAATGAGCAGTTCTTC.

The chain joins TRBV18 to TRBJ2-3, with a tentative D call TRBD2 (5 bases). V was cut by 3 bases and J by 3 bases, with 13 bases left in between. Per the germline V gene, CDR1 is KGHSH and CDR2 is LQKENI. The CDR3 runs 15 residues. The CDR3 nucleotides are TGTGCCAGCTCACCGAGCGGAGGTGGGACAGATACGCAGTATTTT. It specifies CASSPSGGGTDTQYF.

The chain recombines TRBV7-9 with TRBJ2-7; D uncertain. Germline CDR1 reads SEHNR; CDR2 reads FQNEAQ (reference sequence). With 1 base removed from V and 1 base from J, the gap between germline ends came to 11 bases. This CDR3 is built from 15 residues. In nucleotides, the CDR3 is TGTGCCAGCAGCTTAGAGGCAGGTGCTTCCTACGAGCAGTACGTC. The encoded protein is CASSLEAGASYEQYV.

The J gene is TRBJ2-6, the V gene TRBV19, with D possibly matching TRBD1 (5 bases). CDR1 and CDR2 from the germline V gene are LNHDA and SQIVND (reference sequence). CDR3 size: 18 residues. Trimming pared 3 bases from V and 0 bases from J, leaving 15 bases between. CDR3 sequence: CASSIGATRISGANVLTF. Here the CDR3 DNA reads TGTGCCAGTAGTATTGGGGCGACCCGAATCTCTGGGGCCAACGTCCTGACTTTC.

This clone was counted many times. The chain employs TRBV6-5 and TRBJ2-7; TRBD2 matches at 7 bases. Germline V gives CDR1 MNHEY, CDR2 SVGAGI. The CDR3 length is 13 residues. Trimming at V came to 8 bases and at J to 6 bases, leaving 10 bases not matched to a gene. As DNA, the CDR3 is TGTGCCAGCGCGCGGGGAGGGGTTTCCGAGCAGTACTTC. This sequence encodes CASARGGVSEQYF.

The chain has TRBV3-1 (or the pseudogene TRBV3-2) and TRBJ2-3; TRBD2 aligns across 8 bases. In germline, CDR1 is LGHDT, CDR2 YNNKEL (reference sequence). The CDR3 has 16 residues. J lost 3 bases, V lost 4 bases, and 9 bases had no gene match. CDR3 in DNA: TGTGCCAGCAGCCCCACTCTAGCGGGTTTTACAGATACGCAGTATTTT. This encodes CASSPTLAGFTDTQYF.

This sequence joins TRBV6-5 and TRBJ1-2; D unresolved. The length of the CDR3 is 14 residues. Trimming cost V 2 bases and J 3 bases, with 10 bases left between them. CDR1 and CDR2 (germline): MNHEY, SVGAGI. CDR3 amino acids: CASSYHPQDYGYTF. The CDR3 DNA reads as TGTGCCAGCAGTTACCATCCGCAGGACTATGGCTACACCTTC.

This chain links TRBV11-2 with TRBJ1-1; perhaps TRBD1 as D (5 bases). Germline CDR1 SGHAT, CDR2 FQNNGV. This CDR3 has 12 amino acids. The V end was cut by 3 bases, the J end by 4 bases, with 6 bases between. The CDR3 sequence: CASSFRATEAFF. The CDR3 DNA reads as TGTGCCAGCAGCTTCAGGGCCACTGAAGCTTTCTTT.

This clone was found a few times. CDR3 residues: CASSLGAGGSWEKLFF. For the CDR3, the DNA is TGCGCCAGCAGCTTGGGGGCAGGGGGTTCTTGGGAAAAACTGTTTTTT. This chain joins TRBV5-1 and TRBJ1-4, with 7 nucleotides matching TRBD1. With 0 bases clipped from V and 8 bases from J, the junction kept 10 bases outside the gene matches. The CDR3 contains 16 residues. The germline V gene encodes CDR1 SGHRS and CDR2 YFSETQ.

The count of this clone is one. This chain joins TRBV2 and TRBJ1-6; D is possibly TRBD1 (5 bases). Trimming cost V 2 bases and J 8 bases, with 16 bases left between them. The germline V gene has CDR1 SNHLY and CDR2 FYNNEI. This CDR3 spans 16 amino acids. The CDR3 nucleotides are TGTGCCAGCAGTGAATATGGCAGGGTGGGCGATTCACCCCTCCACTTT. Its translation is CASSEYGRVGDSPLHF. The full variable domain, rest sourced from reference TRBV2 and TRBJ1-6, is EPEVTQTPSHQVTQMGQEVILRCVPISNHLYFYWYRQILGQKVEFLVSFYNNEISEKSEIFDDQFSVERPDGSNFTLKIRSTKLEDSAMYFCASSEYGRVGDSPLHFGNGTRLTVT.

The J gene is TRBJ1-1, the V gene TRBV6-1, with TRBD1 matching over 7 bases. The CDR3 has 14 amino acids. Trimming removed 6 bases from V and 1 base from J; junction bases left unmatched: 5. CDR1 and CDR2 (germline): MNHNS, SASEGT. CDR3 protein: CASRSGQQNTEAFF. The CDR3 nucleotides read TGTGCCAGCAGATCGGGACAGCAGAACACTGAAGCTTTCTTT.

The genes are TRBV7-9 and TRBJ2-2, with 8 bases aligning to TRBD1. Germline V gene sequence: CDR1 SEHNR, CDR2 FQNEAQ (reference sequence). The CDR3 covers 14 residues. Trimming removed 6 bases from V and 4 bases from J; junction bases left unmatched: 4. As DNA, the CDR3 is TGTGCCAGCAGAGGACAGGGTAGCACCGGGGAGCTGTTTTTT. It encodes CASRGQGSTGELFF.